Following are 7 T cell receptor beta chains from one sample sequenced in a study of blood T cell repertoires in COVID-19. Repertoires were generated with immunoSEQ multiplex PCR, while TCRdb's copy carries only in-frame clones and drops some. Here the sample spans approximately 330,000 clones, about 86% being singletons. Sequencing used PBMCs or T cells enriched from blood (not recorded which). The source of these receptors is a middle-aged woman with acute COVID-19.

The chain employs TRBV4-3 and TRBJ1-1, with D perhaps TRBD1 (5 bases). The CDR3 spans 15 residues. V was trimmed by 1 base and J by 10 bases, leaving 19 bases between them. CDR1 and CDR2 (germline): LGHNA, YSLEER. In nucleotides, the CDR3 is TGCGCCAGCAGCCAAGTTGGGCCAGGGAAAAGGGGAGCTTTCTTT. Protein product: CASSQVGPGKRGAFF.

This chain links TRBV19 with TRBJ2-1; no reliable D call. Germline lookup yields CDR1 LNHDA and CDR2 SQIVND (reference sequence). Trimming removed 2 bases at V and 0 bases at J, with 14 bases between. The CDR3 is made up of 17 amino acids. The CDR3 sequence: CASSIIGGRSSYNEQFF. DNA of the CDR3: TGTGCCAGTAGTATAATCGGCGGAAGGAGCTCCTACAATGAGCAGTTCTTC.

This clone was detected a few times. The CDR3 nucleotides read TGTGCCAGCAGAAACGGGGGCTCTGGAAACACCATATATTTT. Its translation is CASRNGGSGNTIYF. V is TRBV28 and J is TRBJ1-3; weak D call: TRBD1 (5 bases). The CDR3 runs to 14 residues. Trimming stripped 6 bases from V and 0 bases from J, with 9 bases between. Per the germline V gene, CDR1 is MDHEN and CDR2 is SYDVKM. Supplemented by reference TRBV28 and TRBJ1-3, the full variable domain reads DVKVTQSSRYLVKRTGEKVFLECVQDMDHENMFWYRQDPGLGLRLIYFSYDVKMKEKGDIPEGYSVSREKKERFSLILESASTNQTSMYLCASRNGGSGNTIYFGEGSWLTVV.

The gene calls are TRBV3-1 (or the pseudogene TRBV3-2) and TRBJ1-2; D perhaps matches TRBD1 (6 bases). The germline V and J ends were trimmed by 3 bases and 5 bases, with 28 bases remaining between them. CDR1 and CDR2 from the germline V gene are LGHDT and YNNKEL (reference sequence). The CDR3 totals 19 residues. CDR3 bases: TGTGCCAGCAGCCAGTATCCTCCGGGACACGGCTCCATTACTTATGGCTACACCTTC. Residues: CASSQYPPGHGSITYGYTF.

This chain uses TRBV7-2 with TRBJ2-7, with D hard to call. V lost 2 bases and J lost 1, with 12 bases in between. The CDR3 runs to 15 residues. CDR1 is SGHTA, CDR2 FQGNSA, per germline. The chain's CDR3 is CASSLSWARSYEQYF. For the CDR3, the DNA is TGTGCCAGCAGCTTATCCTGGGCAAGATCCTACGAGCAGTACTTC.

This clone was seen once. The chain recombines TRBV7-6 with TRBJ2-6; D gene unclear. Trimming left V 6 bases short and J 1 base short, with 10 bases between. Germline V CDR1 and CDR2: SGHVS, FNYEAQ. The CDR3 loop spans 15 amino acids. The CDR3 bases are TGTGCCAGCAGTCCAGCCGGGTCTGGGGCCAACGTCCTGACTTTC. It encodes CASSPAGSGANVLTF.

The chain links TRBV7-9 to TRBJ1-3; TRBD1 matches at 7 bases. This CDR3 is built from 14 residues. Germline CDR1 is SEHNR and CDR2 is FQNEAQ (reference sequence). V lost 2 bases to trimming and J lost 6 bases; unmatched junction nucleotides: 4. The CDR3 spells CASSLFDRVNTIYF. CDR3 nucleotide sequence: TGTGCCAGCAGCTTATTTGACAGGGTAAACACCATATATTTT.